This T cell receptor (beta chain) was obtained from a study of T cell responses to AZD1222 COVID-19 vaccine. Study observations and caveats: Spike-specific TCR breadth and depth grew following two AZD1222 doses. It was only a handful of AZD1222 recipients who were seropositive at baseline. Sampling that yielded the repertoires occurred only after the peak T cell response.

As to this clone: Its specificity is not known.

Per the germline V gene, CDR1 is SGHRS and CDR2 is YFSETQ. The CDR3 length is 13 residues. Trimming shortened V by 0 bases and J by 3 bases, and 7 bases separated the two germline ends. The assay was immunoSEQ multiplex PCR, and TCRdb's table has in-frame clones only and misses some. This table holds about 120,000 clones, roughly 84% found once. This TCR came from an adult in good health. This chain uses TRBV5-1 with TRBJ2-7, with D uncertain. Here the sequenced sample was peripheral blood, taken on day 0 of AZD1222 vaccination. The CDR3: CASSLGSDYEQYF. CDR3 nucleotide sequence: TGCGCCAGCAGCTTGGGGAGTGACTACGAGCAGTACTTC.